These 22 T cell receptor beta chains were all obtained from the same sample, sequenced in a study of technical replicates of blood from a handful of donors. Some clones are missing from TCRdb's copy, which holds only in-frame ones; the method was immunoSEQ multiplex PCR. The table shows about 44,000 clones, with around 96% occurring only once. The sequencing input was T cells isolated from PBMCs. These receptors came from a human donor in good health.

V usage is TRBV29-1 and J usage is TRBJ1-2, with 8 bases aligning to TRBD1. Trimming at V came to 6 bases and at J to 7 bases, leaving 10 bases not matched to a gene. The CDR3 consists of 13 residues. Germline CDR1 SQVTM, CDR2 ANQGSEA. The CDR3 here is CSVPGQGLLGYTF. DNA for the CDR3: TGCAGCGTACCCGGACAGGGCCTACTTGGCTACACCTTC.

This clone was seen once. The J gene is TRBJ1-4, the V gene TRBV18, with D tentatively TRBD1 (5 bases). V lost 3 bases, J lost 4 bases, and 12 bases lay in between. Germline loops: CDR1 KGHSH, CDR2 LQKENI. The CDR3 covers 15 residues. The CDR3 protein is CASSPGRQNNEKLFF. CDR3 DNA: TGTGCCAGCTCACCCGGCAGACAGAATAATGAAAAACTGTTTTTT. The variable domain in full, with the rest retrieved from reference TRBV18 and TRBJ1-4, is NAGVMQNPRHLVRRRGQEARLRCSPMKGHSHVYWYRQLPEEGLKFMVYLQKENIIDESGMPKERFSAEFPKEGPSILRIQQVVRGDSAAYFCASSPGRQNNEKLFFGSGTQLSVL.

The CDR3 reads CASSFHSASAEKLFF. The CDR3, as DNA: TGTGCCAGCAGTTTTCACTCGGCTAGTGCTGAAAAACTGTTTTTT. The chain employs TRBV27 and TRBJ1-4; D is undetermined. Trimming cost V 3 bases and J 7 bases, with 15 bases left between them. The CDR3 sequence is 15 residues long. Germline V gene sequence: CDR1 MNHEY, CDR2 SMNVEV (reference sequence).

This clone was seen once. CDR3 DNA sequence: TGTGCCTGGAGTGTAGCAGGGGGCATCACTGAAGCTTTCTTT. Translation: CAWSVAGGITEAFF. The rearrangement uses TRBV30 and TRBJ1-1, with TRBD1 matching over 8 bases. This CDR3 has 14 amino acids. Germline values: CDR1 GTSNPN, CDR2 SVGIG (reference sequence). J lost 4 bases, V lost 0 bases, and 4 bases had no gene match.

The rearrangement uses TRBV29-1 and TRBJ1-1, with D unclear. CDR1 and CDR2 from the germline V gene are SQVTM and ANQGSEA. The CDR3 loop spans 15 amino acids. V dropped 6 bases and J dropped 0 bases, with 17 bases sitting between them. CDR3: CSVRGAQWMNTEAFF. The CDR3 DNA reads TGCAGCGTACGAGGTGCACAATGGATGAACACTGAAGCTTTCTTT.

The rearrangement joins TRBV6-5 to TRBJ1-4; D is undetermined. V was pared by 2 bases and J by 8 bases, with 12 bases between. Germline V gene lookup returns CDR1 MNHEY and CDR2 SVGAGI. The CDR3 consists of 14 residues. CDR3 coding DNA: TGTGCCAGCAGTTACGGGCAGAACCCGGAAAAACTGTTTTTT. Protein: CASSYGQNPEKLFF.

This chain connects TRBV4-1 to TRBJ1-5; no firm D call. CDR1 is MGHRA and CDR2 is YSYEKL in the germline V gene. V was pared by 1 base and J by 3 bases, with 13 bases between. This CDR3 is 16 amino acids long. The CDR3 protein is CASSQVEGDSNQPQHF. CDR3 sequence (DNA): TGCGCCAGCAGCCAAGTTGAGGGAGACTCCAATCAGCCCCAGCATTTT.

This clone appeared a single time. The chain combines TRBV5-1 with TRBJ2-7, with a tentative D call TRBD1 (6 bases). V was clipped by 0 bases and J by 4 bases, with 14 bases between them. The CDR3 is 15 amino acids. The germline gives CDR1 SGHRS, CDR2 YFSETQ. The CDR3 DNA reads TGCGCCAGCAGCTTGGCCTGGGGGCTAGGATACGAGCAGTACTTC. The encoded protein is CASSLAWGLGYEQYF.

This chain's CDR3 is CASSSEENTEAFF. DNA of the CDR3: TGCGCCAGCAGCTCCGAGGAGAACACTGAAGCTTTCTTT. The chain recombines TRBV5-1 with TRBJ1-1; unclear D gene. CDR3 size: 13 residues. Trimming shortened V by 3 bases and J by 1 base, and 7 bases separated the two germline ends. CDR1 is SGHRS and CDR2 is YFSETQ in the germline V gene.

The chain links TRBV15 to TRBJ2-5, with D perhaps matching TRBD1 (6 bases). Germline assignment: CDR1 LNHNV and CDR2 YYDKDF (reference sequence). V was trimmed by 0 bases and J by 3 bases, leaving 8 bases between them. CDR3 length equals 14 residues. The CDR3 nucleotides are TGTGCCACCAGCAGAGATGGGGGCGAAGAGACCCAGTACTTC. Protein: CATSRDGGEETQYF.

CDR3 DNA sequence: TGTGCCAGCTCACCACCGGGCGGGAGGGAAGAGACCCAGTACTTC. It is translated as CASSPPGGREETQYF. The chain links TRBV18 to TRBJ2-5, with TRBD2 matching 9 bases. This CDR3 spans 15 amino acids. The J segment lost 3 bases and the V segment lost 0 bases, leaving 2 bases of the junction unmatched. Per the germline V gene, CDR1 is KGHSH and CDR2 is LQKENI.

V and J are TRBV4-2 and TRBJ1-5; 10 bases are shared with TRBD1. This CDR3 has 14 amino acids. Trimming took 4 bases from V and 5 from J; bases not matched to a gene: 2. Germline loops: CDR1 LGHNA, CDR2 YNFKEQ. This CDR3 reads CASSLGQGYQPQHF. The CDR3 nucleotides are TGTGCCAGCAGCCTGGGACAGGGGTATCAGCCCCAGCATTTT.

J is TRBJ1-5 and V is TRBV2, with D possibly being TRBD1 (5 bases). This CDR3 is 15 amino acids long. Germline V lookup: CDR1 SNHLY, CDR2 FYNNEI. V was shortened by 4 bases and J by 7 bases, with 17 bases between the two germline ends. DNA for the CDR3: TGTGCCAGCAGTGTAAGGGCAGGGATGGAGCAGCCCCAGCATTTT. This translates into CASSVRAGMEQPQHF.

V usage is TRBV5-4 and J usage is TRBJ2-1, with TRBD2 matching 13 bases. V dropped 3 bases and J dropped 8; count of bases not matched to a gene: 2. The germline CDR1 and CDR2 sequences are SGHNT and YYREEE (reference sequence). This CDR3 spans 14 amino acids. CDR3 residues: CASSWTSGSYEQFF. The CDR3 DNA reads TGTGCCAGCAGCTGGACTAGCGGGAGCTATGAGCAGTTCTTC.

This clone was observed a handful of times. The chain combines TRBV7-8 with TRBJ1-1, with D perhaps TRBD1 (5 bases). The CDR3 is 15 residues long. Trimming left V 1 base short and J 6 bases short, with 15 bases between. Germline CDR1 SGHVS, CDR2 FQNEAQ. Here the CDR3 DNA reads TGTGCCAGCAGCTTAGATGCGGGGCAGTTGTCTGAAGCTTTCTTT. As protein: CASSLDAGQLSEAFF.

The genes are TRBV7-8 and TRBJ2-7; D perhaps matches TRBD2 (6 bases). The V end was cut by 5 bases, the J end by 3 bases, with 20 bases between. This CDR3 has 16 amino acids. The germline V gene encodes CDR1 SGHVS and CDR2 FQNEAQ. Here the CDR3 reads CASSNGTSFTYYEQYF. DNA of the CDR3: TGTGCCAGCAGCAACGGGACTTCCTTTACTTACTACGAGCAGTACTTC.

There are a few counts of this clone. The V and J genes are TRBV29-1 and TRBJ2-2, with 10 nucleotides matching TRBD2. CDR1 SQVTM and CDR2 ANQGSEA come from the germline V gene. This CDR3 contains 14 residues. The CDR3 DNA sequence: TGCAGTTTTCGAGCGGGAGGGCTCAGCGGGGAGCTGTTTTTT. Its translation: CSFRAGGLSGELFF.

The DNA for the CDR3 is TGTGCCAGCAGGGCACAGCTGAACACTGAAGCTTTCTTT. Amino acids: CASRAQLNTEAFF. The gene calls are TRBV6-1 and TRBJ1-1; no firm D call. CDR1 is MNHNS, CDR2 SASEGT, per germline. The CDR3 is 13 residues long. Trimming took off 6 bases at V and 0 bases at J, with 8 bases between the two ends.

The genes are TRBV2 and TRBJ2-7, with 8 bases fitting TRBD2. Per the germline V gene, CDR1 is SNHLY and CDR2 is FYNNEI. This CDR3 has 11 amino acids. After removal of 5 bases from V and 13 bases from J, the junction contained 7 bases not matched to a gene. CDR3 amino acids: CASSTRREAYF. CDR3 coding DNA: TGTGCCAGCAGTACTAGGCGGGAGGCATACTTC.

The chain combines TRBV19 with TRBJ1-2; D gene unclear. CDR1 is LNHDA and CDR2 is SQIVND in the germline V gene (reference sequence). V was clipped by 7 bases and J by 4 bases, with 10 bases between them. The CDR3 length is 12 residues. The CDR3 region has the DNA TGTGCCAGTACAGCCTCGGGCTATGGCTACACCTTC. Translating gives CASTASGYGYTF.

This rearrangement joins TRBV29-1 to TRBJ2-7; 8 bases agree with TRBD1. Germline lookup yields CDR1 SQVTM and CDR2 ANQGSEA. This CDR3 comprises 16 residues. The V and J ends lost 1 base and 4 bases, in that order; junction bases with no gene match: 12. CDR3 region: CSVEVLGQGAAYEQYF. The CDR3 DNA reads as TGCAGCGTTGAAGTGTTAGGACAGGGTGCCGCGTACGAGCAGTACTTC.

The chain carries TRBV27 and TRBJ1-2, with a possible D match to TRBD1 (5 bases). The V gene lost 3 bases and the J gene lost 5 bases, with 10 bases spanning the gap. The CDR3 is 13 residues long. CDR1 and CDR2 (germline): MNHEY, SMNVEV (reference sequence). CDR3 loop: CASSFDRQYGYTF. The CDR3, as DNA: TGTGCCAGCAGTTTCGACAGACAATATGGCTACACCTTC.